Sequencing of this TCR beta chain was carried out in a study of blood T cell repertoires in COVID-19 (dated by TCRdb to the early 2020s). For context, the study as a whole: Samples covering the acute and convalescent phases of COVID-19 were provided by collaborators in the United States, Italy and Spain. The prospective study material was composed of cDNA or gDNA derived from T cells, B-cell-depleted T cells, or PBMCs. The dataset comprised deeply sampled blood TCRbeta repertoires from subjects exposed to, actively infected with, or recovered from COVID-19. The repertoires were released in a freely available public database intended as a resource for research on the immune response to SARS-CoV-2. Samples came from the ongoing ImmuneRACE study (first 160 participants) plus 1,254 subjects from 6 global collaborators. The sample metadata nearly always contained a de-identified subject ID, COVID-19 status, age in years and sex. Where available, HLA class I and class II types were taken from metadata supplied by the sample provider and were not determined by assay-based typing.

Beyond this particular receptor, the publication reports: Clinical and demographic metadata were provided uncurated, with the amount varying by source and participant.

The immunoSEQ Assay, a bias-controlled multiplex PCR, was used to amplify TCRbeta CDR3 regions from genomic DNA. The authors processed their data as follows. The number of nucleated cells in each sample was estimated by amplification of reference gene primers within the assay. To quantify the absolute abundance of each unique TCRbeta CDR3 rearrangement, sequence reads were collapsed and filtered. For each sample, productive Simpson clonality was calculated by taking the square root of Simpson's diversity index across productive rearrangements. The source is immuneACCESS, and TCRdb retained only in-frame sequences with V and J called. Part of the clones is not carried over; for the studies checked, unresolved V genes explain less than half of this, and the remainder is unexplained. The V and J calls and clone size come from that table; D and trimming were worked out from the DNA. Counted in this sample were approximately 260,000 clones; approximately 78% of them appeared once. Around 12% of the sample is in the top ten clones.

Collaborating institutions collected whole blood in K2EDTA tubes following their own protocols. For TCRbeta analysis, collaborators shipped samples in one of three forms: frozen whole blood, isolated PBMCs, or DNA extracted from either of those sample types. Notes on this clone: Its antigen is currently not known. It has no much larger one-base neighbor in the sample; base qualities were not kept.

From cysteine to phenylalanine, the CDR3 is 16 amino acids long. Only CDR3 DNA remains: 48 bases, in frame from the first base. For CDR1 and CDR2, the germline V gene lists MNHEY and SVGAGI. Germline trimming amounts to 4 bases on V and 0 bases on J, with 6 as the count of junction bases outside the gene matches. This sequence was found in a woman in her sixties with active or convalescent COVID-19. Sequenced: peripheral blood. The V gene is TRBV6-5 and the J gene is TRBJ1-2, and TRBD1 aligns with 9 junction nucleotides. The CDR3 region has the sequence CASSWDREAPNYGYTF. DNA sequence: TGTGCCAGCAGTTGGGACAGGGAGGCCCCTAACTATGGCTACACCTTC.